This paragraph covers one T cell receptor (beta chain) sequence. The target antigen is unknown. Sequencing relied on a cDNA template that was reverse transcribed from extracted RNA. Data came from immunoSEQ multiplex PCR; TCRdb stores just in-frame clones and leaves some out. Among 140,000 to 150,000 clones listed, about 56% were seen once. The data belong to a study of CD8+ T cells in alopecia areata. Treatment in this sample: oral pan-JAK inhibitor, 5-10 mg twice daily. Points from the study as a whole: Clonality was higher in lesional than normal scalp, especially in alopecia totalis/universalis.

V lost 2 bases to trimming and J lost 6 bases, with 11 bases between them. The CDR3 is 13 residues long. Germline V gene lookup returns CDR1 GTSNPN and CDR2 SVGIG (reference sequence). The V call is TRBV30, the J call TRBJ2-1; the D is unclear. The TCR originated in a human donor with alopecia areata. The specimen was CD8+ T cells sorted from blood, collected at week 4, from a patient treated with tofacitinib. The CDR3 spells CAWSHGPRNEQFF. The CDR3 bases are TGTGCCTGGAGTCATGGGCCTCGCAATGAGCAGTTCTTC.